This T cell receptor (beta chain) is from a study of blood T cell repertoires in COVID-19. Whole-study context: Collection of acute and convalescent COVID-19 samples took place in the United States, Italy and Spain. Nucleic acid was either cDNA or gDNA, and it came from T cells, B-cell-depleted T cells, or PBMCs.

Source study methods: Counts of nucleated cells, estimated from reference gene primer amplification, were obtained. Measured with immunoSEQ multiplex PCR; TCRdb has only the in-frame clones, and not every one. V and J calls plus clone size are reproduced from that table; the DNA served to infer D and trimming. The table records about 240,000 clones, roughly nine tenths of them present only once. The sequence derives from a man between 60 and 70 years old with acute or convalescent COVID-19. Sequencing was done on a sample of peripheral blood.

The CDR3 bases are TGTGCCAGCAGCGACGACAGGGTGCAAAATTCACCCCTCCACTTT. This sequence encodes CASSDDRVQNSPLHF. The chain has TRBV7-9 and TRBJ1-6, with 7 bases aligning to TRBD1. With V trimmed by 5 bases and J by 7 bases, 8 bases remained unmatched. The CDR3 has 15 residues. Germline V gives CDR1 SEHNR, CDR2 FQNEAQ (reference sequence).